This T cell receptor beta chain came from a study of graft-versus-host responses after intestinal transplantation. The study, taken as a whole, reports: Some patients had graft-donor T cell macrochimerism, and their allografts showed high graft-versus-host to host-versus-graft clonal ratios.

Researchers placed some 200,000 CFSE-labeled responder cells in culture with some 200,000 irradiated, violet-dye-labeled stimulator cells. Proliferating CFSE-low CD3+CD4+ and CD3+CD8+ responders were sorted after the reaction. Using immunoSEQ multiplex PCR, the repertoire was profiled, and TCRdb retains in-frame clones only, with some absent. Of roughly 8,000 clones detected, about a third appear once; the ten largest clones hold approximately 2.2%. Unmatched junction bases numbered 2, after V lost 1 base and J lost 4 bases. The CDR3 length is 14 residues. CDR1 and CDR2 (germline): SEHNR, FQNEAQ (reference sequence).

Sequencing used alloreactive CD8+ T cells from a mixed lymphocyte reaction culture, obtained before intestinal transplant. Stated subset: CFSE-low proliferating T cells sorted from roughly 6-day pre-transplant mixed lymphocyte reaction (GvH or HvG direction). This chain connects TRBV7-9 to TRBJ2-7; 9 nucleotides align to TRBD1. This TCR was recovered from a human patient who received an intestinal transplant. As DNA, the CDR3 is TGTGCCAGCAGCTTAGGGACAGGGGAATACGAGCAGTACTTC. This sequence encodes CASSLGTGEYEQYF. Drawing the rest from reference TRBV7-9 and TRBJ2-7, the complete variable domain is DTGVSQNPRHKITKRGQNVTFRCDPISEHNRLYWYRQTLGQGPEFLTYFQNEAQLEKSRLLSDRFSAERPKGSFSTLEIQRTEQGDSAMYLCASSLGTGEYEQYFGPGTRLTVT.